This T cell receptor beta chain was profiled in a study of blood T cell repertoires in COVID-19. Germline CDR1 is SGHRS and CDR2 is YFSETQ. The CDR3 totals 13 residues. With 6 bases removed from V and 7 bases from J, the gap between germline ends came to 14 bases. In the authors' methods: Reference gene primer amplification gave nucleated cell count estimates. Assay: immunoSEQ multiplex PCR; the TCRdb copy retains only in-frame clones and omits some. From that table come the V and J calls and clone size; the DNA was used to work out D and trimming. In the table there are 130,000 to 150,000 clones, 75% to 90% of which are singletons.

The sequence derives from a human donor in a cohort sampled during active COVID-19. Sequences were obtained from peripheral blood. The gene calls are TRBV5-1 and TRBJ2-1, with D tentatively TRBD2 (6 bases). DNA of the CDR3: TGCGCCAGCACCTTTGGTGGGGGGAATGAGCAGTTCTTC. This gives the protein CASTFGGGNEQFF.